This T cell receptor (beta chain) derives from a study of a mutant IDH1 vaccine in newly diagnosed glioma. Turning to the study itself: Vaccine dosing followed radiotherapy by 4-6 weeks, or accompanied temozolomide cycles. Radiotherapy, temozolomide, or both had been given previously, and both were given to most.

This CDR3 region has 17 residues. V was clipped by 1 base and J by 6 bases; unmatched bases: 10. Germline V CDR1 and CDR2: LNHNV, YYDKDF (reference sequence). Documented time point: week 23, last vaccination. The content of each vaccine dose was 300 ug of mutant IDH1 20-mer peptide, and topical imiquimod accompanied it. In regard to this clone: Antigen unknown.

Libraries were prepared by immunoSEQ multiplex PCR; TCRdb keeps only in-frame clonotypes and omits some of them. The repertoire holds 70,000 to 90,000 clones, 70% to 90% seen once, with 2% to 2.5% in the top ten. The source was PBMCs, collected from a glioma patient whose treatment included an IDH1 peptide vaccine. The TCR comes from a man aged 25-45 years with glioma. Some clones in this sample may be carry-over from other donors' samples. The chain is built from TRBV15 and TRBJ1-4, with TRBD1 matching 8 bases. The CDR3 here is CATSRVNLRDRYEKLFF. CDR3 coding DNA: TGTGCCACCAGCAGAGTTAATCTCCGGGACAGGTATGAAAAACTGTTTTTT.